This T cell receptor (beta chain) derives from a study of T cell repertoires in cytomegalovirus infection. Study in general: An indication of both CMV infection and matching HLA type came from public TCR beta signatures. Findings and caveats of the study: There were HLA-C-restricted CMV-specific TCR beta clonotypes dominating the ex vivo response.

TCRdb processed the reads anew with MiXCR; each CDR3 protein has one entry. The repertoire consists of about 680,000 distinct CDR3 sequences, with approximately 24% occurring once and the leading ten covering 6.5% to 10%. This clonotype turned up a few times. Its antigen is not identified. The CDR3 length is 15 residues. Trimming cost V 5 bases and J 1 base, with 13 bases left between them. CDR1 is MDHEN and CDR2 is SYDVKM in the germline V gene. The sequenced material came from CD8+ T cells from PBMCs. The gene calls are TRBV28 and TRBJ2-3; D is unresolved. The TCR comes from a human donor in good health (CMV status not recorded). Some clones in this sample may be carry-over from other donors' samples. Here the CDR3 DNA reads TGTGCCAGCAGTCCACCCCCTGCAGGCACAGATACGCAGTATTTT. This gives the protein CASSPPPAGTDTQYF.